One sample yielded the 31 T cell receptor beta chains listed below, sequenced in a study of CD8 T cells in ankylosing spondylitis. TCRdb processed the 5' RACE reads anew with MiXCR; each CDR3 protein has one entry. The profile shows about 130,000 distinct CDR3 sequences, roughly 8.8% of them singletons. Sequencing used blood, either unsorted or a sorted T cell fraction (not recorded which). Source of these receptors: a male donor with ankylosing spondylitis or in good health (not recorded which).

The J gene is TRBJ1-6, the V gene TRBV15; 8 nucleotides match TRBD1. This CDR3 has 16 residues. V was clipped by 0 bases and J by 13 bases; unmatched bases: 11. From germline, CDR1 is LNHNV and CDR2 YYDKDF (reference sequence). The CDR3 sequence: CATSRDRGTGGSPLHF. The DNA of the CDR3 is TGTGCCACCAGCAGAGATCGTGGGACAGGAGGCAGTCCCCTCCACTTT.

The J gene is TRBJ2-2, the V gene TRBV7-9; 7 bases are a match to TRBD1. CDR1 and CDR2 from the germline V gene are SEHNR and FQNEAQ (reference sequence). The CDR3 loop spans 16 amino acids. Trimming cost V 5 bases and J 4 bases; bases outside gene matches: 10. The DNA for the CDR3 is TGTGCCAGCAGCGCATTTGACAGGGATAGCACCGGGGAGCTGTTTTTT. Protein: CASSAFDRDSTGELFF.

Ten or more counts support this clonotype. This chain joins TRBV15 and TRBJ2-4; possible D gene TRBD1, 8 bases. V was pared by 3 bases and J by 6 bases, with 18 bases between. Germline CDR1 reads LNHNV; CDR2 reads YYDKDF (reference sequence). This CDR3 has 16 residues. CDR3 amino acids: CATSSASTGGVNIQYF. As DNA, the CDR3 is TGTGCCACCAGCAGTGCCAGTACAGGGGGGGTAAACATTCAGTACTTC.

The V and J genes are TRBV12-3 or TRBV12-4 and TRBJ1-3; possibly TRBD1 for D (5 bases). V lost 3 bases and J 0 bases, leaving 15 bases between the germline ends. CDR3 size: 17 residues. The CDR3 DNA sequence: TGTGCCAGCAGTTTCCCCCGGACACGGCGCTCTGGAAACACCATATATTTT. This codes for CASSFPRTRRSGNTIYF.

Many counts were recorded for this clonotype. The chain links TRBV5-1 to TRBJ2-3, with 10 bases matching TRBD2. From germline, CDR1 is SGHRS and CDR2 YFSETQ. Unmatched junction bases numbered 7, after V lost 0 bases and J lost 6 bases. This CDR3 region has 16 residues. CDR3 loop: CASSLAGLAYYDTQYF. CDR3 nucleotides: TGCGCCAGCAGCTTGGCGGGACTAGCGTATTACGATACGCAGTATTTT.

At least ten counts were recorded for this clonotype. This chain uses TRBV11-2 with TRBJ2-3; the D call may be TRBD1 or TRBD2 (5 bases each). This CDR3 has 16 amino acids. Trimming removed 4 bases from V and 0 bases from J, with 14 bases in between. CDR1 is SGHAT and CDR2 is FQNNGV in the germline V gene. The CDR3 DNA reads TGTGCCAGCAGCTGGGGGACCCGTCCCAGCACAGATACGCAGTATTTT. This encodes CASSWGTRPSTDTQYF. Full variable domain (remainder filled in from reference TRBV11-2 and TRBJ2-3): EAGVAQSPRYKIIEKRQSVAFWCNPISGHATLYWYQQILGQGPKLLIQFQNNGVVDDSQLPKDRFSAERLKGVDSTLKIQPAKLEDSAVYLCASSWGTRPSTDTQYFGPGTRLTVL.

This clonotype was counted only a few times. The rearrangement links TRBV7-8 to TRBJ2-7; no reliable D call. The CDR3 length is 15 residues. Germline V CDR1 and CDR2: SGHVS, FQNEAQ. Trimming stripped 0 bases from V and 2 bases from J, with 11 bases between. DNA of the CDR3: TGTGCCAGCAGCTTAGCGAGTGGCTCTACCTACGAGCAGTACTTC. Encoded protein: CASSLASGSTYEQYF.

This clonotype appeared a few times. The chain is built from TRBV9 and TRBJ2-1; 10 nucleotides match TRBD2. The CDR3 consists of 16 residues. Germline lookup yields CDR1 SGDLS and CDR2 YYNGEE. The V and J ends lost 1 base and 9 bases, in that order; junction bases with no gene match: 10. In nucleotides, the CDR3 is TGTGCCAGCAGCGTATCGTCACTAGCGGGACTCGGTGAGCAGTTCTTC. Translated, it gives CASSVSSLAGLGEQFF. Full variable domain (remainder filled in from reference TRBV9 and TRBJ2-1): DSGVTQTPKHLITATGQRVTLRCSPRSGDLSVYWYQQSLDQGLQFLIQYYNGEERAKGNILERFSAQQFPDLHSELNLSSLELGDSALYFCASSVSSLAGLGEQFFGPGTRLTVL.

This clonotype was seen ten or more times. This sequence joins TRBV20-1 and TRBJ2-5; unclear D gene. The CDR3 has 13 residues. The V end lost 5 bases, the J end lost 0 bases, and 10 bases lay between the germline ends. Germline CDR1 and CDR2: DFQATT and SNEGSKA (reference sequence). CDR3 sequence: CSAPPPYQETQYF. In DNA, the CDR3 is TGCAGTGCTCCCCCTCCGTACCAAGAGACCCAGTACTTC.

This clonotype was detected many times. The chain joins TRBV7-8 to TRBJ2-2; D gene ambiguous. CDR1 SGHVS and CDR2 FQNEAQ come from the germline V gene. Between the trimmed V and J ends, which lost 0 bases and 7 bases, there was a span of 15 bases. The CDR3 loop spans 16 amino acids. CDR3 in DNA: TGTGCCAGCAGCTTAGCCTCCCGACACGGTCGCGGGGAGCTGTTTTTT. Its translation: CASSLASRHGRGELFF.

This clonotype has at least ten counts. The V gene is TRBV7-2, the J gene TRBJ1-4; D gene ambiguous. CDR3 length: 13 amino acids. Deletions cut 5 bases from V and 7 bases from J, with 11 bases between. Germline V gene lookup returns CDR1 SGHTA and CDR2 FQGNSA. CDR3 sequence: CASSPGRTEKLFF. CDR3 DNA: TGTGCCAGCAGCCCCGGACGGACTGAAAAACTGTTTTTT.

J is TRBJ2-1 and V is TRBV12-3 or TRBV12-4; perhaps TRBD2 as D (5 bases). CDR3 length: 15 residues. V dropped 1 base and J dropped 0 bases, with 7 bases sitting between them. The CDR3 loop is CASSLGGPSYNEQFF. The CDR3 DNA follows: TGTGCCAGCAGTTTAGGAGGGCCCTCCTACAATGAGCAGTTCTTC.

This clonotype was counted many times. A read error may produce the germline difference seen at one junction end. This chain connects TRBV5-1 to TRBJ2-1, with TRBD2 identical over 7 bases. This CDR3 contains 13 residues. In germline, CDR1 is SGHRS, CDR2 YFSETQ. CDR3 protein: CASSSDPSGGLVF. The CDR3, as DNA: TGCGCCAGCAGCTCAGATCCGTCGGGAGGCTTGGTCTTC.

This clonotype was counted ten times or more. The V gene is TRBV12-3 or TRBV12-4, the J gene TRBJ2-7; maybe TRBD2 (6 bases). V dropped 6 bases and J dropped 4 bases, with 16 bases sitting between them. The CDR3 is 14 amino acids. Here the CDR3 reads CASRSGTPEYEQYF. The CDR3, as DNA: TGTGCCAGCAGATCCGGGACTCCAGAATACGAGCAGTACTTC.

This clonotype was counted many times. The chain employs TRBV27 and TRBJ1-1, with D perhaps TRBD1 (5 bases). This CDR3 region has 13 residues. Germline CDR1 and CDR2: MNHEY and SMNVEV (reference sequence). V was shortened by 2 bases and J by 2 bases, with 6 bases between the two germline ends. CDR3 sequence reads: CASSLTGNTEAFF. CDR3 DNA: TGTGCCAGCAGTTTAACAGGCAACACTGAAGCTTTCTTT.

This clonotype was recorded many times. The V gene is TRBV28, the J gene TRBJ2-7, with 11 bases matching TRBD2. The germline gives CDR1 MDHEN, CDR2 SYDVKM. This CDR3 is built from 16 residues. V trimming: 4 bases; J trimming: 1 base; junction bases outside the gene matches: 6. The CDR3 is CASSYRLAGKSYEQYF. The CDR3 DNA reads TGTGCCAGCAGTTATCGACTAGCGGGGAAGTCCTACGAGCAGTACTTC.

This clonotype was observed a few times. CDR3 in amino acids: CASSFTGLAGGSYNEQFF. The CDR3, as DNA: TGTGCCAGCAGTTTTACGGGACTAGCGGGAGGATCCTACAATGAGCAGTTCTTC. This sequence joins TRBV12-3 or TRBV12-4 and TRBJ2-1; 15 positions match TRBD2. Trimming removed 3 bases from V and 1 base from J; junction bases left unmatched: 4. The CDR3 runs 18 residues.

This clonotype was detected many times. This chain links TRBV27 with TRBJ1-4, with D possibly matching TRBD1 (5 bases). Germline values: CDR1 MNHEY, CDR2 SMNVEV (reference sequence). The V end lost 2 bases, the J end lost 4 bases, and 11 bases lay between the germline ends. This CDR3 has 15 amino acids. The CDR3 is CASSLVPGLNEKLFF. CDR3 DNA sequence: TGTGCCAGCAGTTTAGTTCCGGGACTTAATGAAAAACTGTTTTTT.

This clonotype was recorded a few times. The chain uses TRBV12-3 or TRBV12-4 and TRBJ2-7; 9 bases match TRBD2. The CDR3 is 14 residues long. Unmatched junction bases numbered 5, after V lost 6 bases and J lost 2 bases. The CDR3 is CASSAGGLTYEQYF. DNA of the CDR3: TGTGCCAGCAGCGCGGGGGGGCTTACCTACGAGCAGTACTTC.

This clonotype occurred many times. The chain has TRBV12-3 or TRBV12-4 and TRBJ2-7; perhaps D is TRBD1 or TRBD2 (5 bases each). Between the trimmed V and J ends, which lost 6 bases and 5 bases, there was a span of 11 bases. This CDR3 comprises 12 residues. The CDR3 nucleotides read TGTGCCAGCAGATTCGGGGCCCACGAGCAGTACTTC. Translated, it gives CASRFGAHEQYF.

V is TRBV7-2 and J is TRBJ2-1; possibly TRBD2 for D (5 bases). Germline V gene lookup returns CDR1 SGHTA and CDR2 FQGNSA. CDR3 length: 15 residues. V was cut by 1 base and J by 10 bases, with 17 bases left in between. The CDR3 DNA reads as TGTGCCAGCAGCTTAGACTCGAATGGAGGTAGCGAGCAGTTCTTC. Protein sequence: CASSLDSNGGSEQFF.

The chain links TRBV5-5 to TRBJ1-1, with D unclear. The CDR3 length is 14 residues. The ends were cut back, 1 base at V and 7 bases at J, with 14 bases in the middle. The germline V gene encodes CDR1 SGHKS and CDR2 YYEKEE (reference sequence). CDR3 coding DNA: TGTGCCAGCAGCTTGACAGAGCTTGGGAGTGAAGCTTTCTTT. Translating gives CASSLTELGSEAFF.

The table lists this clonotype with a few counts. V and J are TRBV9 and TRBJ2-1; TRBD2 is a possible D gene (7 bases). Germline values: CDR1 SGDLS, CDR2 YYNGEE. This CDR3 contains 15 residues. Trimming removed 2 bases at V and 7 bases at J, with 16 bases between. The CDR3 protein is CASSVSRGAGNEQFF. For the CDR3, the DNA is TGTGCCAGCAGCGTGTCCAGGGGAGCGGGAAATGAGCAGTTCTTC.

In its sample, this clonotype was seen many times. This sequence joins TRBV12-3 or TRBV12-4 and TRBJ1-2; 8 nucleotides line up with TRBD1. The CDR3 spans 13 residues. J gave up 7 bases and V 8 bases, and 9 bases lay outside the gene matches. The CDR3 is CASQTGGATGYTF. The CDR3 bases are TGTGCCAGCCAAACAGGGGGTGCGACTGGCTACACCTTC.

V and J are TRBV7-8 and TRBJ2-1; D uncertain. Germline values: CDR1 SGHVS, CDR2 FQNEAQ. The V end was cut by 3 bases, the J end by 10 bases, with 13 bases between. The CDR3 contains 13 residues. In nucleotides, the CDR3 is TGTGCCAGCAGCTTCTTTCTTGGGCAGGAGCAGTTCTTC. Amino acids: CASSFFLGQEQFF.

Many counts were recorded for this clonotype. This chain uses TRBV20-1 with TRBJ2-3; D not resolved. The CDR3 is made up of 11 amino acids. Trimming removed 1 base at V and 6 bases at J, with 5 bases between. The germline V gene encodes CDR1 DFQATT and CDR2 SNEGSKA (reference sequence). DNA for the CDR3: TGCAGTGCTAGAGGGGTGGATACGCAGTATTTT. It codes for CSARGVDTQYF.

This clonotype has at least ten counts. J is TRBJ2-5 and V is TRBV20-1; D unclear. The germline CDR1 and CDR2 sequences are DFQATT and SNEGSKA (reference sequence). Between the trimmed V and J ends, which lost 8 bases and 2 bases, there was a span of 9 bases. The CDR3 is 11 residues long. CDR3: CSMFDQETQYF. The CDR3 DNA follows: TGCAGTATGTTCGATCAAGAGACCCAGTACTTC.

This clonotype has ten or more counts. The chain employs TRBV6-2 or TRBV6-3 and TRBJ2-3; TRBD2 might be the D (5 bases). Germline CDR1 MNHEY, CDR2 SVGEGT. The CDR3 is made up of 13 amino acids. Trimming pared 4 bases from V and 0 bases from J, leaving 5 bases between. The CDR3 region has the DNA TGTGCCAGCAGTTCGGGAAGCACAGATACGCAGTATTTT. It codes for CASSSGSTDTQYF.

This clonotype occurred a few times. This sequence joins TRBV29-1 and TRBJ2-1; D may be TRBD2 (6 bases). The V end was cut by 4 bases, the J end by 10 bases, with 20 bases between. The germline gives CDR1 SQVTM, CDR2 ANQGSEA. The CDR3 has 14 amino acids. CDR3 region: CSVVPGLEMNEQFF. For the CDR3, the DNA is TGCAGCGTTGTGCCGGGACTGGAGATGAACGAGCAGTTCTTC.

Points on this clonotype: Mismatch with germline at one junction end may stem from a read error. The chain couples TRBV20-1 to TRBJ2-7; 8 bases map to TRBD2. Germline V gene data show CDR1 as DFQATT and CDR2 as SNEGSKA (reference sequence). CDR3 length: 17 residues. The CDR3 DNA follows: TGCTGTGCTTGGGGCCTGGCGGGAGGCTTGGGGCGGTACGAGCAGTACTTC. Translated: CCAWGLAGGLGRYEQYF.

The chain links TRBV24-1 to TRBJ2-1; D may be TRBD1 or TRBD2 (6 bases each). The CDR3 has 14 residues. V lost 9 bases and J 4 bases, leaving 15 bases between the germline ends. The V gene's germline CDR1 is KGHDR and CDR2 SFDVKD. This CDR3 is CATGSGGTYNEQFF. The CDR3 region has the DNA TGTGCCACCGGTTCCGGGGGCACTTACAATGAGCAGTTCTTC.